This T cell receptor beta chain emerged from a study of T cells of healthy individuals. This clonotype was seen ten or more times. TCRdb re-analysed the 5' RACE reads in MiXCR, keeping a single row per CDR3 protein. In the table there are fewer than 75,000 distinct CDR3 sequences, about a sixth of which are singletons. V lost 0 bases and J 6 bases, leaving 15 bases between the germline ends. Germline V gene data show CDR1 as SGHRS and CDR2 as YFSETQ. The CDR3 totals 15 residues. V and J are TRBV5-1 and TRBJ1-2; D remains unclear. The sequence was obtained from a human donor in good health. CDR3 coding DNA: TGCGCCAGCAGCTTGGGAGGTGAGACAAGAAATGGCTACACCTTC. Translated, it gives CASSLGGETRNGYTF.